This T cell receptor beta chain derives from a study of OX40 agonist ivuxolimab in advanced cancers. Whole-study findings and limits: Averaging showed that CD8+ T cells had more expanded clones than CD4+ did.

Clones were sequenced by immunoSEQ multiplex PCR, and TCRdb holds only the in-frame ones, with some missing. The profile shows 27,000 or so clones, roughly 84% of them singletons. The germline gives CDR1 MNHEY, CDR2 SVGAGI. The CDR3 sequence is 13 residues long. With 5 bases removed from V and 6 bases from J, the gap between germline ends came to 11 bases. On this clone itself: The target antigen is unknown.

This TCR came from an adult with an advanced solid tumor such as melanoma, head and neck, liver or kidney cancer. This chain joins TRBV6-5 and TRBJ1-5; D remains ambiguous. Sequencing was performed on CD4+ or CD8+ T cells sorted from blood, taken in a trial of the OX40 agonist ivuxolimab. This chain's CDR3 is CASSEWRAQPQHF. DNA for the CDR3: TGTGCCAGCAGTGAATGGAGAGCTCAGCCCCAGCATTTT.